One and the same sample provided the 16 T cell receptor beta chains below, sequenced in a study of neurological immune-mediated disorders. TCRdb independently ran MiXCR on the 5' RACE reads; one entry per CDR3 protein. The repertoire has 20,000 to 25,000 distinct CDR3 sequences, around 6.2% of them found once; the top ten carry less than 55%. The sample was CD8+ T cells from blood. The receptors derive from a man aged 18 to 30 in good health.

There are many counts of this clonotype. The V call is TRBV5-1, the J call TRBJ2-1; D unclear. V shed 4 bases and J shed 9 bases, with 8 bases lying between them. There are 11 residues in the CDR3. Germline values: CDR1 SGHRS, CDR2 YFSETQ. Here the CDR3 DNA reads TGCGCCAGCAGCATGACGGTTGAGCAGTTCTTC. Translation: CASSMTVEQFF.

This clonotype was recorded many times. The chain is built from TRBV5-1 and TRBJ2-2, with 11 bases fitting TRBD1. Germline lookup yields CDR1 SGHRS and CDR2 YFSETQ. The CDR3 is 16 residues long. The junction had 3 bases not matched to a gene; V was cut back by 0 bases and J by 5 bases. CDR3 sequence (DNA): TGCGCCAGCAGCTTGGAAGGGACAGGGGGTACCGGGGAGCTGTTTTTT. This gives the protein CASSLEGTGGTGELFF.

This clonotype came up many times. V gene TRBV6-5 combines with J gene TRBJ1-2, with a possible D match to TRBD1 (6 bases). Trimming pared 10 bases from V and 7 bases from J, leaving 13 bases between. The CDR3 totals 11 residues. Germline V gene data show CDR1 as MNHEY and CDR2 as SVGAGI. CDR3 in DNA: TGTGCCACCGATACAGGGTCTGGCTACACCTTC. It specifies CATDTGSGYTF.

This clonotype showed up many times. The CDR3 DNA reads TGTGCCAGCAGCGTAGAGCAGAGGGTTGCAGATACGCAGTATTTT. Translation: CASSVEQRVADTQYF. The rearrangement uses TRBV9 and TRBJ2-3; tentative D call: TRBD2 (5 bases). Germline loops: CDR1 SGDLS, CDR2 YYNGEE. CDR3 length: 15 amino acids. Trimming left V 0 bases short and J 4 bases short, with 12 bases between.

This clonotype was seen many times. The V gene is TRBV6-6, the J gene TRBJ2-1; D perhaps matches TRBD1 (6 bases). The CDR3 has 13 residues. Germline V gene data show CDR1 as MNHNY and CDR2 as SVGAGI (reference sequence). Trimming removed 4 bases at V and 7 bases at J, with 11 bases between. Written as DNA, the CDR3 is TGTGCCAGCAGTTTAGGACAGTTAAATGAGCAGTTCTTC. This translates into CASSLGQLNEQFF.

This clonotype has ten or more counts. The V gene is TRBV6-4, the J gene TRBJ1-1; no clear D gene. Germline V gives CDR1 MRHNA, CDR2 SNTAGT. Trimming stripped 5 bases from V and 1 base from J, with 11 bases between. This CDR3 comprises 14 residues. CDR3 bases: TGTGCCAGCAGTCCCTTCGGCGGGAACACTGAAGCTTTCTTT. This codes for CASSPFGGNTEAFF.

In its sample, this clonotype was seen many times. The CDR3 region is CASSLVRTATDYEQYF. The CDR3 coding sequence is TGCGCCAGCAGCTTGGTTCGGACAGCTACGGACTACGAGCAGTACTTC. The rearrangement uses TRBV5-1 and TRBJ2-7; D is possibly TRBD1 (6 bases). CDR1 is SGHRS, CDR2 YFSETQ, per germline. V lost 0 bases to trimming and J lost 3 bases, with 16 bases between them. The CDR3 spans 16 residues.

Ten or more counts support this clonotype. The chain links TRBV6-5 to TRBJ1-2; 7 bases map to TRBD1. The CDR3 covers 15 residues. Germline CDR1 and CDR2: MNHEY and SVGAGI. V was clipped by 8 bases and J by 4 bases; unmatched bases: 13. In nucleotides, the CDR3 is TGTGCCAGCCAAGAGACGGGACAGCATTTCTATGGCTACACCTTC. Amino acids: CASQETGQHFYGYTF.

This clonotype was observed at least ten times. This chain uses TRBV20-1 with TRBJ1-1; D not certain. The CDR3 length is 16 residues. Germline lookup yields CDR1 DFQATT and CDR2 SNEGSKA (reference sequence). V was trimmed by 0 bases and J by 7 bases, leaving 21 bases between them. CDR3 bases: TGCAGTGCTAGAGATTTCGAGTCCCCCGGGTTGGTTGAAGCTTTCTTT. The encoded protein is CSARDFESPGLVEAFF.

This chain connects TRBV4-2 to TRBJ1-1; TRBD1 matches 7 bases. V dropped 7 bases and J dropped 5; count of bases not matched to a gene: 10. The CDR3 is 14 residues long. Germline values: CDR1 LGHNA, CDR2 YNFKEQ. The CDR3 region is CASKAGGRGTEAFF. DNA of the CDR3: TGTGCCAGCAAGGCAGGGGGAAGAGGAACTGAAGCTTTCTTT.

This clonotype was recorded many times. The chain has TRBV5-1 and TRBJ1-6, with a tentative D call TRBD1 (6 bases). Germline V gives CDR1 SGHRS, CDR2 YFSETQ. The ends were cut back, 2 bases at V and 9 bases at J, with 9 bases in the middle. CDR3 size: 13 residues. The DNA of the CDR3 is TGCGCCAGCAGCTTACAGGGATCTTCACCCCTCCACTTT. Translation gives CASSLQGSSPLHF.

This clonotype was recorded at least ten times. This sequence joins TRBV6-5 and TRBJ2-1, with D possibly being TRBD2 (6 bases). Deletions cut 4 bases from V and 1 base from J, with 11 bases between. Per the germline V gene, CDR1 is MNHEY and CDR2 is SVGAGI. The CDR3 extends over 15 amino acids. CDR3 bases: TGTGCCAGCAGTTCGGGGGTAGAATCCTACAATGAGCAGTTCTTC. Protein product: CASSSGVESYNEQFF.

This clonotype was seen repeatedly, ten times or more. The V and J genes are TRBV6-5 and TRBJ1-5; no definite D call. The CDR3 length is 15 residues. Between the trimmed V and J ends, which lost 5 bases and 7 bases, there was a span of 18 bases. Germline CDR1 is MNHEY and CDR2 is SVGAGI. CDR3 nucleotide sequence: TGTGCCAGCAGTCCCATGGAGTTTTTCCGCCAGCCCCAGCATTTT. It codes for CASSPMEFFRQPQHF.

This clonotype was seen many times. This chain connects TRBV3-1 to TRBJ2-5; 8 bases map to TRBD2. The V gene end was trimmed by 4 bases and the J gene end by 4 bases; junction bases not matched to a gene: 5. Germline CDR1 LGHDT, CDR2 YNNKEL (reference sequence). The CDR3 runs 14 residues. The CDR3 DNA reads as TGTGCCAGCAGCCCGGGGGGGCTCAGAGAGACCCAGTACTTC. It is translated as CASSPGGLRETQYF.

At least ten counts were recorded for this clonotype. The rearrangement links TRBV7-6 to TRBJ2-7; perhaps TRBD2 as D (5 bases). V lost 4 bases to trimming and J lost 3 bases, with 13 bases between them. The germline V gene encodes CDR1 SGHVS and CDR2 FNYEAQ. The CDR3 loop spans 14 amino acids. The CDR3, as DNA: TGTGCCAGCAGCTCTATACCGGGATTCTACGAGCAGTACTTC. Translation gives CASSSIPGFYEQYF.

There are many counts of this clonotype. J is TRBJ2-7 and V is TRBV21-1; TRBD1 was called by the table and not checked on the DNA. TRBV21-1 is listed as a pseudogene. The CDR3 consists of 18 residues. The CDR3 region is CASSKEDRGGPKGYEQYF. The CDR3 nucleotides are TGTGCCAGCAGCAAAGAAGACAGGGGGGGGCCTAAGGGCTACGAGCAGTACTTC.